The 5 T cell receptor beta chains presented below share a single source sample, sequenced in a study of early stage breast cancer tumors. This table comes from immunoSEQ multiplex PCR, and its TCRdb copy is limited to in-frame clones, with some not included. Among approximately 14,000 clones, about 88% were seen once, and the ten largest hold 4.9%. Sequencing was done on a sample of normal breast tissue next to the tumor. The receptors come from a person under 45 with breast cancer.

V usage is TRBV28 and J usage is TRBJ2-7; TRBD2 is a possible D gene (6 bases). The CDR3 runs to 13 residues. The ends were cut back, 3 bases at V and 3 bases at J, with 9 bases in the middle. Germline CDR1 MDHEN, CDR2 SYDVKM. The CDR3 bases are TGTGCCAGCAGTTTCGGGGGATTCTACGAGCAGTACTTC. This encodes CASSFGGFYEQYF.

The chain links TRBV2 to TRBJ2-7, with unresolved D. The CDR3 covers 11 residues. Germline V lookup: CDR1 SNHLY, CDR2 FYNNEI. V was trimmed by 8 bases and J by 6 bases, leaving 11 bases between them. CDR3 region: CASSGVGEQYF. The CDR3 DNA follows: TGTGCCAGCTCAGGTGTAGGCGAGCAGTACTTC.

The rearrangement links TRBV5-6 to TRBJ2-1; possibly TRBD2 for D (6 bases). The germline V gene encodes CDR1 SGHDT and CDR2 YYEEEE. With 4 bases removed from V and 4 bases from J, the gap between germline ends came to 15 bases. This CDR3 has 15 residues. In nucleotides, the CDR3 is TGTGCCAGCAGCCCGGGACTCCAACCTTACAATGAGCAGTTCTTC. Protein sequence: CASSPGLQPYNEQFF.

This clone has only a few counts. The rearrangement joins TRBV18 to TRBJ1-5; D unresolved. The CDR3 has 15 amino acids. Trimming took off 2 bases at V and 0 bases at J, with 8 bases between the two ends. Germline CDR1 and CDR2: KGHSH and LQKENI. DNA for the CDR3: TGTGCCAGCTCACCAACAGCATATAGCAATCAGCCCCAGCATTTT. Encoded protein: CASSPTAYSNQPQHF.

The chain uses TRBV19 and TRBJ2-1; no definite D call. Between the trimmed V and J ends, which lost 3 bases and 8 bases, there was a span of 8 bases. The CDR3 runs to 12 residues. Germline V lookup: CDR1 LNHDA, CDR2 SQIVND (reference sequence). This CDR3 reads CASSMVGYEQFF. The CDR3 DNA sequence: TGTGCCAGTAGTATGGTAGGCTATGAGCAGTTCTTC.